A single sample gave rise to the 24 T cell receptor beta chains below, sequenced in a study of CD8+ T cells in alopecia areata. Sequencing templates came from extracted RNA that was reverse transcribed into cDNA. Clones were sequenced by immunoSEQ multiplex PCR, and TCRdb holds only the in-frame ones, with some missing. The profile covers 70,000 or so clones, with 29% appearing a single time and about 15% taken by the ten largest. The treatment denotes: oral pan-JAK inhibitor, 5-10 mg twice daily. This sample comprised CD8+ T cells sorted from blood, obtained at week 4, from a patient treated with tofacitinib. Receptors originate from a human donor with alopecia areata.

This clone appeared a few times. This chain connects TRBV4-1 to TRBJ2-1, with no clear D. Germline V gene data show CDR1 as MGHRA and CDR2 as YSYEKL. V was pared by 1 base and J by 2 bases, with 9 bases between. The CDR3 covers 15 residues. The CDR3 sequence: CASSQVGSAYNEQFF. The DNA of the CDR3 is TGCGCCAGCAGCCAAGTGGGGTCCGCCTACAATGAGCAGTTCTTC.

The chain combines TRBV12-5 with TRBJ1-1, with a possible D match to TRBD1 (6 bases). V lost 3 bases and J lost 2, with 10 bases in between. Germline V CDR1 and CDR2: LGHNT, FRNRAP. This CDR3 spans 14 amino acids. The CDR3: CASGLGGANTEAFF. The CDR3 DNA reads TGTGCTAGTGGTTTAGGGGGGGCCAACACTGAAGCTTTCTTT.

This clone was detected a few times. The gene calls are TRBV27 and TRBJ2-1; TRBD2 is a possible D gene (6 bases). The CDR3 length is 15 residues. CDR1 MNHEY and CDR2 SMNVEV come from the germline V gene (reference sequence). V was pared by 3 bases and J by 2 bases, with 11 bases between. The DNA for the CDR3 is TGTGCCAGCAGTTTCGGCGGGATTGCCTACAATGAGCAGTTCTTC. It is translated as CASSFGGIAYNEQFF.

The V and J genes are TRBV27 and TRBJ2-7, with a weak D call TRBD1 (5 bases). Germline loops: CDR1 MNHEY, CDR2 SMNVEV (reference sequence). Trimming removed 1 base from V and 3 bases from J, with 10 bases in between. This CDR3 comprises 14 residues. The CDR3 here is CASSLWAGNYEQYF. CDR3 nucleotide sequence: TGTGCCAGCAGTTTATGGGCAGGGAACTACGAGCAGTACTTC.

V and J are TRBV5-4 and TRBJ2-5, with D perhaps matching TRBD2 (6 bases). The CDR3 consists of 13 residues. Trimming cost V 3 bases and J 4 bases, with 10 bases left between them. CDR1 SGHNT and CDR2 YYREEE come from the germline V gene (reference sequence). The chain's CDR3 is CASSSEGPETQYF. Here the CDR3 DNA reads TGTGCCAGCAGCTCGGAGGGCCCAGAGACCCAGTACTTC.

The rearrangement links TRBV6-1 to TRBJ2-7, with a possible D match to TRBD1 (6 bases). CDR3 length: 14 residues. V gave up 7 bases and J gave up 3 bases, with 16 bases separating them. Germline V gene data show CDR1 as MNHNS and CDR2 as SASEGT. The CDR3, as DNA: TGTGCCAGCACCCAACCCAAAGGGGGCTACGAGCAGTACTTC. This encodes CASTQPKGGYEQYF.

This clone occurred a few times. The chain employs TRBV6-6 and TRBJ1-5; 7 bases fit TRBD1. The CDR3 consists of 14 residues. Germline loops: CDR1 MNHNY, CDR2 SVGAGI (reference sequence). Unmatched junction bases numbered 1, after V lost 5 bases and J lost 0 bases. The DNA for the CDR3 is TGTGCCAGCAGTAGGGACAGTAGCAATCAGCCCCAGCATTTT. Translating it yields CASSRDSSNQPQHF.

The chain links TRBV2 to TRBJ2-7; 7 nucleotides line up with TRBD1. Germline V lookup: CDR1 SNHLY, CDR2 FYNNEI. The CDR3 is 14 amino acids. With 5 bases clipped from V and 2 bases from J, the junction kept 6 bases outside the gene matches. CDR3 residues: CASSPTGNPYEQYF. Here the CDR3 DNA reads TGTGCCAGCAGTCCGACAGGGAATCCCTACGAGCAGTACTTC.

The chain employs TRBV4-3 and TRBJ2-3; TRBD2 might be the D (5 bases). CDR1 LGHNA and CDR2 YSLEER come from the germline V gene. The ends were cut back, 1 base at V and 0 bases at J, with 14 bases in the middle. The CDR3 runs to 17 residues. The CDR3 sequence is CASSQGVLGTSTDTQYF. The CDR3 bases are TGCGCCAGCAGCCAAGGGGTACTAGGAACTAGCACAGATACGCAGTATTTT.

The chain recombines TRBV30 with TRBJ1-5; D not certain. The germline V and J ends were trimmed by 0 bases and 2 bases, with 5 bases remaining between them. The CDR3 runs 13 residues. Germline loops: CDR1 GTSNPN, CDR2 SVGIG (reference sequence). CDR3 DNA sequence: TGTGCCTGGAGTGTACGCGGCAATCAGCCCCAGCATTTT. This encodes CAWSVRGNQPQHF.

The CDR3 bases are TGCAGCGTGTTTACCGGGACTAGCGGAAACATTCAGTACTTC. This translates into CSVFTGTSGNIQYF. J is TRBJ2-4 and V is TRBV29-1, with TRBD2 identical over 11 bases. The CDR3 sequence is 14 residues long. Germline V gene sequence: CDR1 SQVTM, CDR2 ANQGSEA. J was trimmed by 6 bases and V by 6 bases; bases with no gene match: 7.

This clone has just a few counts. The CDR3 sequence is CASSFNRDYEQYF. DNA for the CDR3: TGCGCCAGCAGCTTTAACAGGGACTACGAGCAGTACTTC. This sequence joins TRBV5-1 and TRBJ2-7; TRBD1 might be the D (6 bases). Germline loops: CDR1 SGHRS, CDR2 YFSETQ. The CDR3 has 13 residues. The V end lost 2 bases, the J end lost 3 bases, and 9 bases lay between the germline ends.

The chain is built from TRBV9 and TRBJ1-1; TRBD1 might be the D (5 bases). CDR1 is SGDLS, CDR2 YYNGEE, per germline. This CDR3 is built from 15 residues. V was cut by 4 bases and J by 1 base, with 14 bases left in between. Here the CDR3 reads CASSSIRGENTEAFF. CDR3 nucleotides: TGTGCCAGCAGCTCCATCAGAGGGGAGAACACTGAAGCTTTCTTT. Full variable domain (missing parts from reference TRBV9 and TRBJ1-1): DSGVTQTPKHLITATGQRVTLRCSPRSGDLSVYWYQQSLDQGLQFLIQYYNGEERAKGNILERFSAQQFPDLHSELNLSSLELGDSALYFCASSSIRGENTEAFFGQGTRLTVV.

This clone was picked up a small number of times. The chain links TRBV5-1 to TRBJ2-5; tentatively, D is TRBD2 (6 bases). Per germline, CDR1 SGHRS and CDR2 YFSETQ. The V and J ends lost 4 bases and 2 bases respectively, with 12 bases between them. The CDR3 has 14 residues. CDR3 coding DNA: TGCGCCAGCAGCAGGGACGGAGGGCAAGAGACCCAGTACTTC. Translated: CASSRDGGQETQYF.

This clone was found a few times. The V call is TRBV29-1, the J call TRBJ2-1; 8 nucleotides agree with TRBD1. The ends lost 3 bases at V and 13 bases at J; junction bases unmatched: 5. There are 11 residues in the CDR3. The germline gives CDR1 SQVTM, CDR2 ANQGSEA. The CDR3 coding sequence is TGCAGCGTTGACAGGGGGCGGTTCCAGTTCTTC. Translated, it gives CSVDRGRFQFF.

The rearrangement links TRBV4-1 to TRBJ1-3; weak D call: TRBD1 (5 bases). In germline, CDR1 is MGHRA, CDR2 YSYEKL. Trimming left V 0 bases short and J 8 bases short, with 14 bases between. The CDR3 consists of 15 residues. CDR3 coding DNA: TGCGCCAGCAGCCAAGAGGGGACCCGCGGGGACACCATATATTTT. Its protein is CASSQEGTRGDTIYF.

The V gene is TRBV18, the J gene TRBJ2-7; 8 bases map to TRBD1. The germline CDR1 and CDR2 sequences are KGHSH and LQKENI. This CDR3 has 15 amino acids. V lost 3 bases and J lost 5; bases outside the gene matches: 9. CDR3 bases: TGTGCCAGCTCACCCCCTCTCACAGGGGGTGACGAGCAGTACTTC. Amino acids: CASSPPLTGGDEQYF.

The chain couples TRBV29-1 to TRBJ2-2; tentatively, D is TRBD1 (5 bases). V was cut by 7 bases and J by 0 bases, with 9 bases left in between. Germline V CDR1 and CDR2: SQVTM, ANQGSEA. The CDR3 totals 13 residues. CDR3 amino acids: CSELTANTGELFF. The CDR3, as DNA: TGCAGCGAATTGACAGCGAACACCGGGGAGCTGTTTTTT.

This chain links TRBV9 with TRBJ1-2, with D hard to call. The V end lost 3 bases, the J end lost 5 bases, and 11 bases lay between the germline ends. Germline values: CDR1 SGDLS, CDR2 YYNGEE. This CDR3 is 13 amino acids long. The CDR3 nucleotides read TGTGCCAGCAGCGGTTCGAAGGATTATGGCTACACCTTC. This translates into CASSGSKDYGYTF.

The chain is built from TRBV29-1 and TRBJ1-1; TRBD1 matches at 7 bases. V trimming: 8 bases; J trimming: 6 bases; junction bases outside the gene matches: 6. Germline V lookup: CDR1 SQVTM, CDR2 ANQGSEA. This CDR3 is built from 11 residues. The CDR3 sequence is CSIRQGSEAFF. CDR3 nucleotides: TGCAGCATTAGACAGGGTTCTGAAGCTTTCTTT.

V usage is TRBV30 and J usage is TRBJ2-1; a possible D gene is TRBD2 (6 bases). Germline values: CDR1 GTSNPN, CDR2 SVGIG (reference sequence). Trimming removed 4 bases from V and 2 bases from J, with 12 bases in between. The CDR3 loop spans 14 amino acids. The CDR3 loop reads CAWMDYQTYNEQFF. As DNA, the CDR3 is TGTGCCTGGATGGACTACCAAACCTACAATGAGCAGTTCTTC.

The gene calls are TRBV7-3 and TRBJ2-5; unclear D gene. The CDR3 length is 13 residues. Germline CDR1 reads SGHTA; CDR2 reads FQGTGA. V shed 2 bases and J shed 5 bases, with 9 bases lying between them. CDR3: CASSLAESETQYF. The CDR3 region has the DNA TGTGCCAGCAGCTTAGCAGAGTCGGAGACCCAGTACTTC. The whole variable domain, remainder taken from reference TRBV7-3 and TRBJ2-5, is GAGVSQTPSNKVTEKGKYVELRCDPISGHTALYWYRQSLGQGPEFLIYFQGTGAADDSGLPNDRFFAVRPEGSVSTLKIQRTERGDSAVYLCASSLAESETQYFGPGTRLLVL.

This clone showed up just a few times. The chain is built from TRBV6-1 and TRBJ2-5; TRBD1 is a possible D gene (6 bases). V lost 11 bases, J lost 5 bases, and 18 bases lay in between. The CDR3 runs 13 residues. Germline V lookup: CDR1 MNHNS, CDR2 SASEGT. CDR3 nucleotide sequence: TGTGCCTGCGGTGGGGGCTGGGGTGAGACCCAGTACTTC. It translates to CACGGGWGETQYF.

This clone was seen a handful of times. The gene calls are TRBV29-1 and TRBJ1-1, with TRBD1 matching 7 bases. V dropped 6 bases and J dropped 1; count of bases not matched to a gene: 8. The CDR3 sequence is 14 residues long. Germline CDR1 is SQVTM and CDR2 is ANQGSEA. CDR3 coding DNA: TGCAGCGTGTACAGGGGAGGTAGGAACACTGAAGCTTTCTTT. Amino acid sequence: CSVYRGGRNTEAFF.